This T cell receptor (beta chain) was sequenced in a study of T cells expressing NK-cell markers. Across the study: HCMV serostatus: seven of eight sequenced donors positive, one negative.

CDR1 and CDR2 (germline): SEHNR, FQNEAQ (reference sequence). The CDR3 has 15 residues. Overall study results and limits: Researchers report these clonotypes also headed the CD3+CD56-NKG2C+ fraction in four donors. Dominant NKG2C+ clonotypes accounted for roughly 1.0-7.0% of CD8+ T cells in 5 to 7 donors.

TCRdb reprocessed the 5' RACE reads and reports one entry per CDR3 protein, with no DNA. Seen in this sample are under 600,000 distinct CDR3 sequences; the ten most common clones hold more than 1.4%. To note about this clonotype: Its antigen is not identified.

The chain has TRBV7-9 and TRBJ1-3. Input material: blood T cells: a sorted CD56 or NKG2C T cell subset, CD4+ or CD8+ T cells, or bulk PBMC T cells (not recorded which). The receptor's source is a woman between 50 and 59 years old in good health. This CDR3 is CASSSFTVTGNTIYF.